This TCR beta chain appears in the sequencing data of a study of blood T cell repertoires in COVID-19. Germline CDR1 is SGHRS and CDR2 is YFSETQ. The CDR3 runs 15 residues. TCRdb's copy holds only in-frame clones and misses some; the assay was immunoSEQ multiplex PCR. The sample consists of about 200,000 clones, 65% to 90% of them appearing once. Of note for this clone: One end of the junction does not line up with germline, which may come from a read error.

Residents of about two dozen US areas, aged about 18 to 95 years, made up the participants. Each participant's cohort was designated according to participant-reported clinical history. The sequence derives from a woman between 40 and 55 years old with acute COVID-19. Specimen: PBMCs or T cells enriched from blood (not recorded which). The V and J genes are TRBV5-1 and TRBJ2-7, with TRBD2 matching over 10 bases. As DNA, the CDR3 is TGCGCCCGCAGCAGCGGGGGGGGAATTTCCTACGAGCAGTACTTC. This gives the protein CARSSGGGISYEQYF.